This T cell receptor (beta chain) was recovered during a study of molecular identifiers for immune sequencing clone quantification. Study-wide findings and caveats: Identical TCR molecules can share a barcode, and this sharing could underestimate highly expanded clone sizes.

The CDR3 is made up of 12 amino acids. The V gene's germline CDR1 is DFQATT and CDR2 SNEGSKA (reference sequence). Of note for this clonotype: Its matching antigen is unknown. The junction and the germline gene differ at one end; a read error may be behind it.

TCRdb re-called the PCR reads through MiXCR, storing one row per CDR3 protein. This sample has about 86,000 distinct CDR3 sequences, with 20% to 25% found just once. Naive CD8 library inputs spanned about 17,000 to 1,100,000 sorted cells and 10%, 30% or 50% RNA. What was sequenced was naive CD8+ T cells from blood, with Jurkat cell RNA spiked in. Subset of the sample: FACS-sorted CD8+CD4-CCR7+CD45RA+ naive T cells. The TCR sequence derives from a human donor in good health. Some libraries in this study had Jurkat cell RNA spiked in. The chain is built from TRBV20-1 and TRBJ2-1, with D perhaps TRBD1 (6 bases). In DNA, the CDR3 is TGCAGTGCTAGTTCTTGGGACAATGAGCTGTTCTTC. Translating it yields CSASSWDNELFF.